The sequence of this T cell receptor (beta chain) was determined in a study of CD8 T cells in Susac syndrome. Findings and limits, study-wide: As the study acknowledged, the number of individuals who were part of its TCR sequencing and HLA analysis was relatively small.

This CDR3 has 11 residues. Germline assignment: CDR1 SGHRS and CDR2 YFSETQ. In regard to this clonotype: What it recognizes is unknown. The junction shows a germline mismatch at one end, possibly a read error.

With random hexamers, 0.5 to 1 ug RNA was reverse transcribed. The authors amplified TCR beta CDR3 across 54 Vbeta and 13 Jbeta using immunoSEQ multiplex PCR. Each CDR3 protein gets one entry after TCRdb re-called the immunoSEQ multiplex PCR reads with MiXCR. The data hold some 180,000 distinct CDR3 sequences, with approximately 95% observed a single time. FACS enriched CD8+ TEMRA cells, while bulk CD8+ and CD4+ were negatively isolated. The rearrangement links TRBV5-1 to TRBJ2-5, with D unclear. The sequenced material came from CD4+ T cells from PBMCs. This clonotype was sampled from a human donor in good health. The CDR3 is CASSLTETQYF. CDR3 DNA sequence: TGTGCCAGCAGTTTAACGGAGACCCAGTACTTC.